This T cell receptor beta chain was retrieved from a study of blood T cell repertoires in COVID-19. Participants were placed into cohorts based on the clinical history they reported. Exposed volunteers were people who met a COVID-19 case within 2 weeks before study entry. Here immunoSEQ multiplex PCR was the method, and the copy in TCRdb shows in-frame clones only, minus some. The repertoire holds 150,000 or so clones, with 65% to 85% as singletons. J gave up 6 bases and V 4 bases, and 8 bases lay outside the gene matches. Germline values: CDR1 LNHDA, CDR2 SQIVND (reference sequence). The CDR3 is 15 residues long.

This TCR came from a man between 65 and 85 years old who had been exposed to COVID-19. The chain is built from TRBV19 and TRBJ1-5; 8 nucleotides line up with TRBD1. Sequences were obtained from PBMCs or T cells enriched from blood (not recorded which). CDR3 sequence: CASSTVTGGSQPQHF. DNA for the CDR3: TGTGCCAGTAGTACAGTCACAGGGGGTTCTCAGCCCCAGCATTTT.